Below, 28 T cell receptor beta chains from the same sample are listed, as sequenced in a study of T cell changes during pregnancy in multiple sclerosis. Profiling relied on immunoSEQ multiplex PCR, and the TCRdb table lists in-frame clones only, not all of them. The table shows about 45,000 clones, with around 90% occurring only once. The starting material was CD4+ T cells from peripheral blood mononuclear cells, obtained before pregnancy. The receptors were sampled from a female donor with multiple sclerosis, enrolled in a pregnancy study.

The table lists this clone with a count of one. The V call is TRBV5-6, the J call TRBJ1-2, with D maybe TRBD1 (5 bases). The CDR3 totals 13 residues. Trimming removed 4 bases from V and 8 bases from J, with 15 bases in between. The germline V gene encodes CDR1 SGHDT and CDR2 YYEEEE. The CDR3 loop is CASSTFKGQGYTF. Written as DNA, the CDR3 is TGTGCCAGCAGCACATTTAAGGGGCAAGGCTACACCTTC.

The chain joins TRBV6-5 to TRBJ1-1; a possible D gene is TRBD1 (5 bases). V was trimmed by 7 bases and J by 1 base, leaving 13 bases between them. Germline V lookup: CDR1 MNHEY, CDR2 SVGAGI. The CDR3 loop spans 14 amino acids. The CDR3 nucleotides read TGTGCCAGCACTAGGGGAACCGGGAACACTGAAGCTTTCTTT. It specifies CASTRGTGNTEAFF.

The chain employs TRBV7-6 and TRBJ2-3, with TRBD1 as a possible D gene (7 bases). CDR1 SGHVS and CDR2 FNYEAQ come from the germline V gene. The CDR3 length is 15 residues. The germline V and J ends were trimmed by 5 bases and 3 bases, with 15 bases remaining between them. For the CDR3, the DNA is TGTGCCAGCAGCAGTTACAGGGGAGGAACAGATACGCAGTATTTT. It specifies CASSSYRGGTDTQYF.

The chain employs TRBV5-4 and TRBJ2-7, with D maybe TRBD2 (5 bases). V lost 4 bases and J 3 bases, leaving 14 bases between the germline ends. Germline V gives CDR1 SGHNT, CDR2 YYREEE (reference sequence). The CDR3 covers 14 residues. The DNA for the CDR3 is TGTGCCAGCAGCCTGGCGGACGGAGGCTACGAGCAGTACTTC. The encoded protein is CASSLADGGYEQYF. Supplemented by reference TRBV5-4 and TRBJ2-7, the full variable domain reads ETGVTQSPTHLIKTRGQQVTLRCSSQSGHNTVSWYQQALGQGPQFIFQYYREEENGRGNFPPRFSGLQFPNYSSELNVNALELDDSALYLCASSLADGGYEQYFGPGTRLTVT.

The chain joins TRBV28 to TRBJ1-2; 8 nucleotides agree with TRBD1. The CDR3 contains 14 residues. Germline CDR1 MDHEN, CDR2 SYDVKM. Trimming at V came to 3 bases and at J to 7 bases, leaving 7 bases not matched to a gene. CDR3 sequence: CASSLQGAPGGYTF. DNA of the CDR3: TGTGCCAGCAGTTTGCAGGGGGCGCCTGGTGGCTACACCTTC.

This clone was detected once. The rearrangement links TRBV6-5 to TRBJ2-7; a possible D gene is TRBD1 (7 bases). CDR3 length equals 14 residues. With 8 bases removed from V and 1 base from J, the gap between germline ends came to 15 bases. Germline CDR1 reads MNHEY; CDR2 reads SVGAGI. The CDR3 reads CASLDREDSYEQYF. Here the CDR3 DNA reads TGTGCCAGCCTTGACAGGGAGGATTCCTACGAGCAGTACTTC.

The J gene is TRBJ1-1, the V gene TRBV7-2, with D maybe TRBD1 (5 bases). This CDR3 contains 15 residues. V gave up 3 bases and J gave up 4 bases, with 15 bases separating them. Germline CDR1 SGHTA, CDR2 FQGNSA. The CDR3 is CASSFRAQGITEAFF. As DNA, the CDR3 is TGTGCCAGCAGCTTCCGGGCCCAGGGAATCACTGAAGCTTTCTTT. Drawing the rest from reference TRBV7-2 and TRBJ1-1, the complete variable domain is GAGVSQSPSNKVTEKGKDVELRCDPISGHTALYWYRQSLGQGLEFLIYFQGNSAPDKSGLPSDRFSAERTGGSVSTLTIQRTQQEDSAVYLCASSFRAQGITEAFFGQGTRLTVV.

The chain's CDR3 is CASSSQGVTEAFF. CDR3 DNA: TGTGCCAGCAGCTCACAGGGTGTCACTGAAGCTTTCTTT. The V call is TRBV7-2, the J call TRBJ1-1; the D gene is possibly TRBD1 (6 bases). Between the trimmed V and J ends, which lost 4 bases and 4 bases, there was a span of 10 bases. CDR3 length equals 13 residues. Germline CDR1 is SGHTA and CDR2 is FQGNSA.

This clone has a single count. V is TRBV6-5 and J is TRBJ2-7; TRBD2 is a possible D gene (6 bases). V was trimmed by 2 bases and J by 2 bases, leaving 16 bases between them. This CDR3 has 16 residues. CDR1 and CDR2 from the germline V gene are MNHEY and SVGAGI. The CDR3 sequence: CASSYGGSGHPYEQYF. In DNA form, the CDR3 reads TGTGCCAGCAGTTACGGGGGTAGCGGACACCCCTACGAGCAGTACTTC.

This clone was seen only once. V usage is TRBV28 and J usage is TRBJ2-4; D possibly corresponds to TRBD1 (6 bases). The CDR3 extends over 17 amino acids. Trimming cost V 4 bases and J 8 bases, with 24 bases left between them. Per the germline V gene, CDR1 is MDHEN and CDR2 is SYDVKM. CDR3 bases: TGTGCCAGCAGTTCCCCGGCGGTTTTTGGGGGCAGAGACATTCAGTACTTC. This translates into CASSSPAVFGGRDIQYF. The full variable domain, rest sourced from reference TRBV28 and TRBJ2-4, is DVKVTQSSRYLVKRTGEKVFLECVQDMDHENMFWYRQDPGLGLRLIYFSYDVKMKEKGDIPEGYSVSREKKERFSLILESASTNQTSMYLCASSSPAVFGGRDIQYFGAGTRLSVL.

The chain recombines TRBV2 with TRBJ1-1; D gene unclear. Looked up from germline, CDR1 is SNHLY and CDR2 is FYNNEI. Trimming left V 6 bases short and J 0 bases short, with 20 bases between. The CDR3 is made up of 17 amino acids. In nucleotides, the CDR3 is TGTGCCAGCAGGAAGATAGGGAGTTTTTCTATGAACACTGAAGCTTTCTTT. Amino acid sequence: CASRKIGSFSMNTEAFF.

This chain uses TRBV2 with TRBJ2-7; D gene ambiguous. The CDR3 is 12 amino acids. The germline V and J ends were trimmed by 4 bases and 3 bases, with 7 bases remaining between them. Germline loops: CDR1 SNHLY, CDR2 FYNNEI. Here the CDR3 reads CASSGGSYEQYF. The CDR3 DNA is TGTGCCAGCAGTGGAGGCAGCTACGAGCAGTACTTC.

This rearrangement joins TRBV28 to TRBJ2-7; TRBD2 matches at 7 bases. The length of the CDR3 is 15 residues. V trimming: 4 bases; J trimming: 1 base; junction bases outside the gene matches: 7. Germline CDR1 reads MDHEN; CDR2 reads SYDVKM. CDR3 DNA: TGTGCCAGCAGTTCCCCGGGGGGTTGGTCCTACGAGCAGTACTTC. This codes for CASSSPGGWSYEQYF.

V usage is TRBV30 and J usage is TRBJ2-1; 12 nucleotides agree with TRBD2. CDR1 and CDR2 from the germline V gene are GTSNPN and SVGIG (reference sequence). The CDR3 length is 14 residues. The V segment lost 8 bases and the J segment 4 bases; nucleotides outside the gene matches: 6. DNA for the CDR3: TGTGCCGCCTCTAGCGGGGGGGGTTACAATGAGCAGTTCTTC. This gives the protein CAASSGGGYNEQFF.

J is TRBJ1-2 and V is TRBV6-6, with D perhaps matching TRBD1 (6 bases). The CDR3 length is 13 residues. V was shortened by 6 bases and J by 2 bases, with 10 bases between the two germline ends. The germline V gene encodes CDR1 MNHNY and CDR2 SVGAGI (reference sequence). The CDR3 here is CASSPTGNYGYTF. The CDR3 bases are TGTGCCAGCAGCCCTACAGGGAACTATGGCTACACCTTC.

V is TRBV19 and J is TRBJ1-4; tentative D call: TRBD1 (6 bases). This CDR3 is 15 amino acids long. Germline V gene lookup returns CDR1 LNHDA and CDR2 SQIVND (reference sequence). V lost 6 bases, J lost 7 bases, and 18 bases lay in between. CDR3 loop: CASSSSGGLSEKLFF. The DNA for the CDR3 is TGTGCCAGTAGCTCCTCGGGGGGCCTTAGTGAAAAACTGTTTTTT.

J is TRBJ2-1 and V is TRBV5-4; a weak D match, TRBD2 (7 bases). V lost 4 bases to trimming and J lost 2 bases, with 16 bases between them. Per germline, CDR1 SGHNT and CDR2 YYREEE (reference sequence). CDR3 size: 16 residues. CDR3 in DNA: TGTGCCAGCAGCCCGGGGGGCCAAAGGACCTACAATGAGCAGTTCTTC. Amino acid sequence: CASSPGGQRTYNEQFF. Looking up the rest from reference TRBV5-4 and TRBJ2-1 gives the full variable domain: ETGVTQSPTHLIKTRGQQVTLRCSSQSGHNTVSWYQQALGQGPQFIFQYYREEENGRGNFPPRFSGLQFPNYSSELNVNALELDDSALYLCASSPGGQRTYNEQFFGPGTRLTVL.

V gene TRBV15 combines with J gene TRBJ1-2; 8 bases map to TRBD1. V shed 5 bases and J 8 bases; nucleotides not matched to a gene: 4. CDR1 LNHNV and CDR2 YYDKDF come from the germline V gene (reference sequence). This CDR3 contains 12 residues. CDR3 region: CATSQGAIGYTF. CDR3 DNA sequence: TGTGCCACCAGCCAGGGGGCTATAGGCTACACCTTC.

V is TRBV19 and J is TRBJ1-5; D unclear. Germline V CDR1 and CDR2: LNHDA, SQIVND (reference sequence). CDR3 length: 15 amino acids. Trimming took off 1 base at V and 4 bases at J, with 11 bases between the two ends. CDR3 residues: CASSIGTVINQPQHF. CDR3 nucleotide sequence: TGTGCCAGTAGTATAGGAACAGTCATTAATCAGCCCCAGCATTTT.

This clone was found once. This chain uses TRBV10-3 with TRBJ2-1, with 9 bases identical to TRBD1. With V trimmed by 8 bases and J by 5 bases, 13 bases remained unmatched. Per the germline V gene, CDR1 is ENHRY and CDR2 is SYGVKD. The CDR3 is 16 residues long. CDR3 DNA sequence: TGTGCCATCGGGAGGCAGAGGACAGGGGACCACAATGAGCAGTTCTTC. It codes for CAIGRQRTGDHNEQFF.

The chain is built from TRBV27 and TRBJ2-2, with no clear D. V lost 3 bases and J lost 6, with 8 bases in between. The CDR3 is 13 residues long. From germline, CDR1 is MNHEY and CDR2 SMNVEV (reference sequence). CDR3 amino acids: CASSLAWPGELFF. The CDR3 DNA reads TGTGCCAGCAGTTTGGCTTGGCCCGGGGAGCTGTTTTTT.

V and J are TRBV9 and TRBJ2-3, with a tentative D call TRBD2 (6 bases). CDR1 is SGDLS, CDR2 YYNGEE, per germline. The CDR3 is made up of 15 amino acids. The V and J ends lost 4 bases and 3 bases respectively, with 15 bases between them. The CDR3 region has the DNA TGTGCCAGCAGCCCGAGAAGTGGGGGGACAGATACGCAGTATTTT. As protein: CASSPRSGGTDTQYF.

This chain connects TRBV11-2 to TRBJ1-1, with TRBD1 matching 7 bases. From germline, CDR1 is SGHAT and CDR2 FQNNGV. This CDR3 spans 16 amino acids. J was trimmed by 8 bases and V by 3 bases; bases with no gene match: 15. This chain's CDR3 is CASSFLVKRTGSEAFF. DNA for the CDR3: TGTGCCAGCAGCTTTTTAGTAAAAAGGACAGGCTCAGAAGCTTTCTTT.

This clone was counted a few times. This rearrangement joins TRBV11-1 to TRBJ2-1; D might be TRBD1 (5 bases). V was clipped by 2 bases and J by 3 bases, with 14 bases between them. The CDR3 contains 16 residues. Germline-derived CDR1 and CDR2 are SGHAT and FQDESV (reference sequence). DNA of the CDR3: TGTGCCAGCAGCTTAATCGGGTCAGGGATCTACAATGAGCAGTTCTTC. It encodes CASSLIGSGIYNEQFF.

The chain employs TRBV9 and TRBJ1-1; D perhaps matches TRBD1 (5 bases). V was shortened by 4 bases and J by 1 base, with 17 bases between the two germline ends. This CDR3 comprises 16 residues. Germline CDR1 and CDR2: SGDLS and YYNGEE. CDR3 residues: CASSPSYRTTNTEAFF. CDR3 bases: TGTGCCAGCAGCCCAAGTTATCGGACAACGAACACTGAAGCTTTCTTT. Complete variable domain (other parts from reference TRBV9 and TRBJ1-1): DSGVTQTPKHLITATGQRVTLRCSPRSGDLSVYWYQQSLDQGLQFLIQYYNGEERAKGNILERFSAQQFPDLHSELNLSSLELGDSALYFCASSPSYRTTNTEAFFGQGTRLTVV.

The chain has TRBV10-3 and TRBJ2-7; TRBD2 matches 14 bases. V trimming: 4 bases; J trimming: 1 base; junction bases outside the gene matches: 6. The length of the CDR3 is 17 residues. The germline V gene has CDR1 ENHRY and CDR2 SYGVKD. CDR3 sequence reads: CAISAGTSGSGSYEQYF. The CDR3 DNA follows: TGTGCCATCAGTGCCGGGACTAGCGGGAGTGGATCCTACGAGCAGTACTTC.

The V gene is TRBV30, the J gene TRBJ2-1; 7 bases line up with TRBD2. The trim removed 5 bases at V and 6 bases at J, leaving 16 bases unmatched. The CDR3 has 16 residues. Per germline, CDR1 GTSNPN and CDR2 SVGIG (reference sequence). CDR3 bases: TGTGCCTGGGGCTCGCGGGGGACTGGGGACCTCAATGAGCAGTTCTTC. Amino acids: CAWGSRGTGDLNEQFF.

The CDR3 loop reads CASSLVGGDTQYF. CDR3 nucleotides: TGTGCCAGCAGCTTGGTCGGGGGAGATACGCAGTATTTT. The J gene is TRBJ2-3, the V gene TRBV5-5; possible D gene TRBD2, 6 bases. The CDR3 covers 13 residues. From germline, CDR1 is SGHKS and CDR2 YYEKEE (reference sequence). Between the trimmed V and J ends, which lost 0 bases and 5 bases, there was a span of 7 bases.